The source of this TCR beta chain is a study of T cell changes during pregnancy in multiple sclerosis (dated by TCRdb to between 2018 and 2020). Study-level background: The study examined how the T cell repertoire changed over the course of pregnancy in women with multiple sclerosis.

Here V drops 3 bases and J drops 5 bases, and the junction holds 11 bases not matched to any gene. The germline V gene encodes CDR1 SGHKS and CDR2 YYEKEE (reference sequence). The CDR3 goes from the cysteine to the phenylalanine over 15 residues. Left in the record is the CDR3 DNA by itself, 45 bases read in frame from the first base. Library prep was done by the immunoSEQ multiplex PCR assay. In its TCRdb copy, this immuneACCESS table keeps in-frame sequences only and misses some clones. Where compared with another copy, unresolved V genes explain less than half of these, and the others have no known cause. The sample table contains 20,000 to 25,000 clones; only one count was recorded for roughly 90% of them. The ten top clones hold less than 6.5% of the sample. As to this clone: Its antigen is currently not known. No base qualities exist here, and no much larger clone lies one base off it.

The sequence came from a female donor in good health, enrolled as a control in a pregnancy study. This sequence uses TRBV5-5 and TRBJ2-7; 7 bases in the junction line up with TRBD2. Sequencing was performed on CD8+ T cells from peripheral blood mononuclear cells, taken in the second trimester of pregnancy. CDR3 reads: CASSSVGGMIDEQYF. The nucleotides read TGTGCCAGCAGCTCGGTGGGGGGGATGATCGACGAGCAGTACTTC.